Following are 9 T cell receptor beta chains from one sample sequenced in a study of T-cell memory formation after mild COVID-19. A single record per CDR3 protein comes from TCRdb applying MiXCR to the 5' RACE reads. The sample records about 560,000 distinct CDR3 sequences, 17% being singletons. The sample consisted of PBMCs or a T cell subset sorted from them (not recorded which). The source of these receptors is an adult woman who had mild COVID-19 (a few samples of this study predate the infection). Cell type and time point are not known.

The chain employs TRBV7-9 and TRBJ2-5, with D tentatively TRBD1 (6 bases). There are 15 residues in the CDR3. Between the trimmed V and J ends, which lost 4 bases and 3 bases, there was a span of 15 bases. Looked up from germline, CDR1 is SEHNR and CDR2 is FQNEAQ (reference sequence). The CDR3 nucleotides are TGTGCCAGCAGCTCCAGAGGGGGACGGAAAGAGACCCAGTACTTC. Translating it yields CASSSRGGRKETQYF.

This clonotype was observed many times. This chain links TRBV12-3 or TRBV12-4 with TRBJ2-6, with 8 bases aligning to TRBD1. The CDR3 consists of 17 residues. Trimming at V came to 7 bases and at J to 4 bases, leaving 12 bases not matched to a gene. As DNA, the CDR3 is TGTGCCAGCACCGTTCATCAGGGGGCTATCGGGGCCAACGTCCTGACTTTC. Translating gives CASTVHQGAIGANVLTF.

The CDR3 DNA is TGTGCCACTGAATCCGGGGGCCAAGAGACCCAGTACTTC. Its protein is CATESGGQETQYF. The chain uses TRBV24-1 and TRBJ2-5; a possible D gene is TRBD2 (6 bases). The length of the CDR3 is 13 residues. Trimming shortened V by 10 bases and J by 1 base, and 12 bases separated the two germline ends. Germline V lookup: CDR1 KGHDR, CDR2 SFDVKD.

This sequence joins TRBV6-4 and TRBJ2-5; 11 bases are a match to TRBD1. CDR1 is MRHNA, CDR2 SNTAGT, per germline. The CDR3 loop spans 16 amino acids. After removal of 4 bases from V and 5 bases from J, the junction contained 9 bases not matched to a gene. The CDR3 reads CASSAPDRGQEETQYF. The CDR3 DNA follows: TGTGCCAGCAGTGCCCCGGACAGGGGGCAGGAGGAGACCCAGTACTTC.

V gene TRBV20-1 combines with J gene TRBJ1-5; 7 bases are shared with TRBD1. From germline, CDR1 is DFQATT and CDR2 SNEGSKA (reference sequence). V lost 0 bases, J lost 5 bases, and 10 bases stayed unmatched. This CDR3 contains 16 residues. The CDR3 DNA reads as TGCAGTGCTAGAGAATCCAGGGGGGTGGTGGATCAGCCCCAGCATTTT. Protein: CSARESRGVVDQPQHF.

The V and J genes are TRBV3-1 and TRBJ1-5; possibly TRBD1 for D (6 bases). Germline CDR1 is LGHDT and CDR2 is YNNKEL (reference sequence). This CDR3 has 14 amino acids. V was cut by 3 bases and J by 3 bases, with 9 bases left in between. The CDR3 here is CASSHGGLNQPQHF. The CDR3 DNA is TGTGCCAGCAGCCATGGGGGCCTCAATCAGCCCCAGCATTTT.

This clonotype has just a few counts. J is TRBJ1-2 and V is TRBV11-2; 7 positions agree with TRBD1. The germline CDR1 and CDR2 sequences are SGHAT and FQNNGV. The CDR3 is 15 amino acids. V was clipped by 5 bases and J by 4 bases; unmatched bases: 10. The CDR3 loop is CASSVTGTESYGYTF. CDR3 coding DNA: TGTGCCAGCAGCGTGACCGGGACAGAAAGCTATGGCTACACCTTC.

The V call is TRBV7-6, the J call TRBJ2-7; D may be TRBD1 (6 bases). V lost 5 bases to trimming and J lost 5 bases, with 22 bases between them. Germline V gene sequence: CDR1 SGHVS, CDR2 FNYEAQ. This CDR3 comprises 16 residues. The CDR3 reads CASSVSLEHRVHEQYF. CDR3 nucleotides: TGTGCCAGCAGCGTTTCGCTAGAACACAGGGTCCACGAGCAGTACTTC.

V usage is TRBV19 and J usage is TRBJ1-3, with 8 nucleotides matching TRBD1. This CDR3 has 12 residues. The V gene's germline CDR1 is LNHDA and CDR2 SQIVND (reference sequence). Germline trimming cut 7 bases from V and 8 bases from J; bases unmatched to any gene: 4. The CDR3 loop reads CASMDRVYTIYF. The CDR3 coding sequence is TGTGCCAGTATGGACAGGGTTTACACCATATATTTT.